This passage covers 15 T cell receptor beta chains from one sample sequenced in a study of T cell changes during pregnancy in multiple sclerosis. TCRdb keeps only in-frame clones here, not all; method: immunoSEQ multiplex PCR. Among some 60,000 clones, over 80% were seen once, and the ten largest hold approximately 3%. This specimen was peripheral blood, taken in the second trimester of pregnancy. The origin of the receptors is a female donor in good health, enrolled as a control in a pregnancy study.

The chain employs TRBV20-1 and TRBJ2-5, with D unresolved. CDR1 is DFQATT and CDR2 is SNEGSKA in the germline V gene (reference sequence). The length of the CDR3 is 11 residues. Trimming pared 0 bases from V and 14 bases from J, leaving 13 bases between. CDR3 region: CSARDNMLCYF. Here the CDR3 DNA reads TGCAGTGCTAGAGATAATATGTTGTGTTACTTC.

This clone was detected once. This chain connects TRBV18 to TRBJ1-2; 7 bases map to TRBD1. The CDR3 is 16 amino acids. J was trimmed by 2 bases and V by 3 bases; bases with no gene match: 9. Germline V CDR1 and CDR2: KGHSH, LQKENI. The CDR3 DNA reads TGTGCCAGCTCACCCCCTAACGTGGGACAGAACTATGGCTACACCTTC. Its translation: CASSPPNVGQNYGYTF.

The rearrangement uses TRBV29-1 and TRBJ1-5; D is perhaps TRBD1 (5 bases). The germline V and J ends were trimmed by 4 bases and 4 bases, with 11 bases remaining between them. The CDR3 covers 13 residues. Germline values: CDR1 SQVTM, CDR2 ANQGSEA. The DNA for the CDR3 is TGCAGCGTTGTAGTACAGGTTAATCAGCCCCAGCATTTT. Translated, it gives CSVVVQVNQPQHF.

This chain links TRBV29-1 with TRBJ1-1; 7 bases agree with TRBD1. V shed 7 bases and J 3 bases; nucleotides not matched to a gene: 8. The CDR3 consists of 13 residues. Per germline, CDR1 SQVTM and CDR2 ANQGSEA. As DNA, the CDR3 is TGCAGCGGGACAGGCTGGTTGGACACTGAAGCTTTCTTT. Translation gives CSGTGWLDTEAFF. Looking up the rest from reference TRBV29-1 and TRBJ1-1 gives the full variable domain: SAVISQKPSRDICQRGTSLTIQCQVDSQVTMMFWYRQQPGQSLTLIATANQGSEATYESGFVIDKFPISRPNLTFSTLTVSNMSPEDSSIYLCSGTGWLDTEAFFGQGTRLTVV.

This clone turned up a few times. The J gene is TRBJ1-2, the V gene TRBV10-1; 8 nucleotides match TRBD1. This CDR3 comprises 13 residues. CDR1 and CDR2 from the germline V gene are WNHNN and SYGVQD (reference sequence). Losses at the gene ends were 6 bases for V and 1 base for J; bases not matched to a gene: 1. In DNA, the CDR3 is TGCGCCAGCAGGGGACAGGATAACTATGGCTACACCTTC. Its protein product is CASRGQDNYGYTF.

This clone has a handful of counts. The CDR3 is CASSSWLGGETQYF. The CDR3 DNA is TGTGCCAGCAGCTCCTGGTTGGGAGGCGAGACCCAGTACTTC. The chain carries TRBV11-2 and TRBJ2-5, with D possibly TRBD2 on 6 matching bases. The CDR3 has 14 residues. The germline CDR1 and CDR2 sequences are SGHAT and FQNNGV. V was pared by 4 bases and J by 5 bases, with 14 bases between.

The rearrangement links TRBV2 to TRBJ2-3, with 9 bases that match TRBD1. J was trimmed by 6 bases and V by 8 bases; bases with no gene match: 6. The CDR3 covers 13 residues. Per germline, CDR1 SNHLY and CDR2 FYNNEI. This CDR3 reads CASRDRAGDTQYF. CDR3 nucleotides: TGTGCCAGCCGGGACAGGGCTGGGGATACGCAGTATTTT. Looking up the rest from reference TRBV2 and TRBJ2-3 gives the full variable domain: EPEVTQTPSHQVTQMGQEVILRCVPISNHLYFYWYRQILGQKVEFLVSFYNNEISEKSEIFDDQFSVERPDGSNFTLKIRSTKLEDSAMYFCASRDRAGDTQYFGPGTRLTVL.

Remarks on this clone: An end of the junction does not agree with germline; a read error may underlie this. CDR3 coding DNA: TGTGCTAGCAGTCCGACAGGCACAGATACGCAGTATTTT. Its protein is CASSPTGTDTQYF. The chain combines TRBV7-7 with TRBJ2-3; perhaps TRBD1 as D (5 bases). Germline V gene data show CDR1 as SSHAT and CDR2 as FNYEAQ (reference sequence). The CDR3 is 13 residues long.

The chain has TRBV10-3 and TRBJ2-7, with D possibly being TRBD1 (6 bases). Germline CDR1 reads ENHRY; CDR2 reads SYGVKD. The germline V and J ends were trimmed by 5 bases and 0 bases, with 11 bases remaining between them. The CDR3 loop spans 14 amino acids. CDR3 bases: TGTGCCATCAGTAACCGGGACACCTCCTACGAGCAGTACTTC. It codes for CAISNRDTSYEQYF.

The V gene is TRBV28, the J gene TRBJ1-2; 11 nucleotides line up with TRBD1. CDR3 length equals 13 residues. The junction had 5 bases not matched to a gene; V was cut back by 11 bases and J by 3 bases. The germline CDR1 and CDR2 sequences are MDHEN and SYDVKM. CDR3 region: CASRTGGYYGYTF. The DNA of the CDR3 is TGTGCCTCCAGGACAGGGGGCTACTATGGCTACACCTTC.

The chain uses TRBV10-1 and TRBJ2-1, with D perhaps TRBD2 (6 bases). CDR3 length equals 15 residues. Looked up from germline, CDR1 is WNHNN and CDR2 is SYGVQD (reference sequence). Trimming removed 3 bases from V and 0 bases from J, with 9 bases in between. CDR3: CASSDGGSSYNEQFF. DNA of the CDR3: TGCGCCAGCAGTGATGGGGGGAGCTCCTACAATGAGCAGTTCTTC.

This chain joins TRBV7-9 and TRBJ2-4; perhaps TRBD1 as D (5 bases). Per germline, CDR1 SEHNR and CDR2 FQNEAQ (reference sequence). CDR3 size: 13 residues. The germline V and J ends were trimmed by 1 base and 8 bases, with 9 bases remaining between them. DNA of the CDR3: TGTGCCAGCAGCTTAGAAGGCAGGGACATTCAGTACTTC. This translates into CASSLEGRDIQYF.

The J gene is TRBJ2-7, the V gene TRBV19, with 11 bases aligning to TRBD2. The V gene's germline CDR1 is LNHDA and CDR2 SQIVND (reference sequence). CDR3 length: 14 amino acids. The V gene end was trimmed by 7 bases and the J gene end by 1 base; junction bases not matched to a gene: 3. CDR3 in amino acids: CASTVAGGSYEQYF. CDR3 coding DNA: TGTGCCAGTACCGTAGCGGGAGGGTCCTACGAGCAGTACTTC.

This clone was observed once. The chain joins TRBV25-1 to TRBJ2-3; 7 nucleotides agree with TRBD2. Germline V gene sequence: CDR1 MGHDK, CDR2 SYGVNS. V trimming: 4 bases; J trimming: 1 base; junction bases outside the gene matches: 2. The CDR3 totals 14 residues. The CDR3 loop reads CASSAAGGTDTQYF. In DNA form, the CDR3 reads TGTGCCAGCAGTGCTGCGGGGGGCACAGATACGCAGTATTTT.

CDR3 bases: TGTGCCAGCAGTATGGTTGAGTCCTACGAGCAGTACTTC. Its protein product is CASSMVESYEQYF. This chain connects TRBV2 to TRBJ2-7; no definite D call. Trimming cost V 5 bases and J 1 base, with 9 bases left between them. The germline CDR1 and CDR2 sequences are SNHLY and FYNNEI. The CDR3 runs to 13 residues.